These 14 T cell receptor beta chains were sequenced from one sample in a study of blood T cell repertoires in COVID-19. Clones were sequenced by immunoSEQ multiplex PCR, and TCRdb holds only the in-frame ones, with some missing. Of more than 250,000 clones listed, around 80% are singletons. Sequencing was done on a sample of peripheral blood. Receptor source: a woman aged 45-65 years with acute or convalescent COVID-19.

The gene calls are TRBV21-1 and TRBJ1-2; TRBD1, the table's D call, was not compared with the DNA. TRBV21-1 is a pseudogene locus. The CDR3 is made up of 13 amino acids. In DNA, the CDR3 is TGTGCCAGCCTTAGGGGGTTTGTGGATGGCTACACCTTC. The encoded protein is CASLRGFVDGYTF.

The chain carries TRBV3-1 (or the pseudogene TRBV3-2) and TRBJ1-6; tentative D call: TRBD1 (6 bases). V was cut by 3 bases and J by 4 bases, with 13 bases left in between. The CDR3 spans 16 residues. CDR1 and CDR2 (germline): LGHDT, YNNKEL (reference sequence). The CDR3 bases are TGTGCCAGCAGCCAGTATCAAGACAGGTATAATTCACCCCTCCACTTT. Translating it yields CASSQYQDRYNSPLHF.

The rearrangement links TRBV11-2 to TRBJ2-5; D is undetermined. Looked up from germline, CDR1 is SGHAT and CDR2 is FQNNGV. This CDR3 contains 11 residues. V was trimmed by 4 bases and J by 6 bases, leaving 6 bases between them. In nucleotides, the CDR3 is TGTGCCAGCAGCTCGTATCAGACCCAGTACTTC. It codes for CASSSYQTQYF.

The CDR3 is CASTKGSGGYSNSPLHF. The CDR3 region has the DNA TGTGCCAGCACCAAAGGGTCGGGAGGGTATTCTAATTCACCCCTCCACTTT. V usage is TRBV7-2 and J usage is TRBJ1-6; no clear D. V was cut by 7 bases and J by 6 bases, with 22 bases left in between. The CDR3 extends over 17 amino acids. Germline V gene lookup returns CDR1 SGHTA and CDR2 FQGNSA.

V usage is TRBV29-1 and J usage is TRBJ2-2; 7 bases map to TRBD2. The length of the CDR3 is 14 residues. Germline trimming cut 7 bases from V and 6 bases from J; bases unmatched to any gene: 11. Germline CDR1 SQVTM, CDR2 ANQGSEA. This chain's CDR3 is CSAGGGEEAGELFF. CDR3 in DNA: TGCAGCGCCGGGGGAGGGGAAGAAGCCGGGGAGCTGTTTTTT.

This clone was detected a few times. The chain uses TRBV5-1 and TRBJ1-1; 8 bases are shared with TRBD1. This CDR3 spans 14 amino acids. Trimming cost V 2 bases and J 5 bases; bases outside gene matches: 5. Germline loops: CDR1 SGHRS, CDR2 YFSETQ. The chain's CDR3 is CASSFTTGVTEAFF. The CDR3 DNA is TGCGCCAGCAGCTTTACGACAGGGGTAACTGAAGCTTTCTTT.

V is TRBV6-2 or TRBV6-3 and J is TRBJ1-1; D not certain. Germline V gene data show CDR1 as MNHEY and CDR2 as SVGEGT. This CDR3 region has 13 residues. Trimming pared 2 bases from V and 3 bases from J, leaving 7 bases between. The CDR3 region is CASSYGGYTEAFF. The CDR3 DNA follows: TGTGCCAGCAGTTACGGCGGGTACACTGAAGCTTTCTTT.

The chain is built from TRBV11-2 and TRBJ1-3; a weak D match, TRBD1 (5 bases). V lost 5 bases and J 0 bases, leaving 11 bases between the germline ends. Germline CDR1 reads SGHAT; CDR2 reads FQNNGV. The CDR3 totals 15 residues. The CDR3 loop is CASSQDTISGNTIYF. The CDR3 coding sequence is TGTGCCAGCAGCCAGGACACGATCTCTGGAAACACCATATATTTT.

This clone was counted a few times. The gene calls are TRBV4-1 and TRBJ2-7; D uncertain. From germline, CDR1 is MGHRA and CDR2 YSYEKL. Trimming removed 6 bases at V and 5 bases at J, with 14 bases between. The CDR3 covers 13 residues. CDR3 nucleotide sequence: TGCGCCAGCAGTCTCGCCATGGGCCACGAGCAGTACGTC. It yields the protein CASSLAMGHEQYV.

This chain joins TRBV12-5 and TRBJ2-7; D gene ambiguous. The CDR3 runs to 16 residues. The germline V and J ends were trimmed by 4 bases and 0 bases, with 16 bases remaining between them. Germline CDR1 and CDR2: LGHNT and FRNRAP. CDR3 in amino acids: CASGSPSAGPSYEQYF. For the CDR3, the DNA is TGTGCTAGTGGTTCACCCTCAGCTGGGCCCTCCTACGAGCAGTACTTC.

CDR3 nucleotide sequence: TGTGCCTGGAGTGACAGGGTGGCGCCCACCATATATTTT. Translation gives CAWSDRVAPTIYF. This chain joins TRBV30 and TRBJ1-3; a weak D match, TRBD1 (6 bases). In germline, CDR1 is GTSNPN, CDR2 SVGIG (reference sequence). Between the trimmed V and J ends, which lost 1 base and 9 bases, there was a span of 13 bases. The length of the CDR3 is 13 residues.

For this clone: The same CDR3 can be traced to other DNA sequences in this sample. J is TRBJ2-7 and V is TRBV5-1; 8 nucleotides agree with TRBD1. V shed 3 bases, J shed 3 bases, and the junction held 5 bases outside the gene matches. Germline V lookup: CDR1 SGHRS, CDR2 YFSETQ. This CDR3 is built from 14 residues. This CDR3 is CASSSGQGGYEQYV. The DNA of the CDR3 is TGCGCCAGCAGCTCAGGACAGGGCGGCTACGAGCAGTACGTC.

This clone was observed a few times. The V gene is TRBV7-9, the J gene TRBJ2-7, with TRBD2 matching 7 bases. The germline gives CDR1 SEHNR, CDR2 FQNEAQ (reference sequence). V shed 2 bases and J 3 bases; nucleotides not matched to a gene: 7. CDR3 length: 15 amino acids. CDR3 protein: CASSLKAGEGYEQYV. CDR3 nucleotides: TGTGCCAGCAGCTTAAAAGCTGGGGAGGGCTACGAGCAGTACGTC.

Comment on this clone: A much larger clone lies one base from this, so it may be a read error. Within the sample, other DNA sequences also encode this same CDR3. This chain uses TRBV5-1 with TRBJ1-1; 7 bases align to TRBD1. Germline V gene lookup returns CDR1 SGHRS and CDR2 YFSETQ. The CDR3 is 14 amino acids. The CDR3 nucleotides read TGCGCCAGCAGATACAGGGGTGTGGACACTGAAGCTTTTTTT. This encodes CASRYRGVDTEAFF.